This TCR beta chain came from a study of OX40 agonist ivuxolimab in advanced cancers. Background on the study: Recorded diagnoses for dose-escalation patients were hepatocellular carcinoma, melanoma, renal cell or head and neck cancer. Overall study findings and caveats: Averaged across samples, CD8+ T cells carried more expanded clones than CD4+ did. By week 6 at 0.1 to 3.0 mg/kg, blood CD4+ and CD8+ T cells had expanded clonally. Expanded peripheral T cells had an undetermined antigen specificity.

This table comes from immunoSEQ multiplex PCR, and its TCRdb copy is limited to in-frame clones, with some not included. The table records 60,000 to 75,000 clones, around 90% of them present only once. To note about this clone: Its antigen remains unidentified.

This material consisted of CD4+ or CD8+ T cells sorted from blood, taken in a trial of the OX40 agonist ivuxolimab. The TCR was taken from an adult with an advanced solid tumor such as melanoma, head and neck, liver or kidney cancer.

DNA for the CDR3: TGTGCCAGCAGCTTGGGAGGGGCGGGTAATGAAAAACTGTTTTTT. Translating gives CASSLGGAGNEKLFF. V usage is TRBV5-4 and J usage is TRBJ1-4; TRBD1 is a possible D gene (5 bases). Per the germline V gene, CDR1 is SGHNT and CDR2 is YYREEE (reference sequence). V was trimmed by 0 bases and J by 4 bases, leaving 10 bases between them. The CDR3 runs to 15 residues.